These 25 T cell receptor beta chains share one sample of origin, sequenced in a study of T cells in Graves' hyperthyroidism and ophthalmopathy. Authors of the study amplified TCR beta CDR3 regions from RNA transcripts. HTBI primers drove first-round RT-PCR of the TCR CDR3. TCRdb reprocessed the multiplex PCR reads with MiXCR, giving one entry per CDR3 protein. The table includes roughly 170,000 distinct CDR3 sequences, about 17% detected once. The sample taken for sequencing was blood. The origin of the receptors is a woman in her forties or fifties with Graves' hyperthyroidism.

In this sample, this clonotype turned up many times. V is TRBV2 and J is TRBJ2-1; 14 bases match TRBD2. Unmatched junction bases numbered 5, after V lost 4 bases and J lost 6 bases. Per germline, CDR1 SNHLY and CDR2 FYNNEI. This CDR3 is built from 16 residues. CDR3 DNA: TGTGCCAGCAGTGCTACGACTAGCGGGGGGGGCAATGAGCAGTTCTTC. This encodes CASSATTSGGGNEQFF.

Many counts were recorded for this clonotype. The chain links TRBV3-1 to TRBJ2-7; tentative D call: TRBD2 (5 bases). CDR1 and CDR2 from the germline V gene are LGHDT and YNNKEL (reference sequence). V was cut by 0 bases and J by 7 bases, with 16 bases left in between. The CDR3 is 15 residues long. This chain's CDR3 is CASSQEDGVGKEQYF. In nucleotides, the CDR3 is TGTGCCAGCAGCCAAGAGGACGGGGTAGGGAAAGAGCAGTACTTC.

This clonotype was counted many times. The gene calls are TRBV6-1 and TRBJ2-7; no definite D call. CDR3 length: 14 amino acids. Germline CDR1 reads MNHNS; CDR2 reads SASEGT. With 10 bases removed from V and 3 bases from J, the gap between germline ends came to 19 bases. The CDR3 here is CATNPPYQFYEQYF. In nucleotides, the CDR3 is TGTGCCACAAACCCTCCCTACCAGTTCTACGAGCAGTACTTC.

There are many counts of this clonotype. The chain recombines TRBV5-5 with TRBJ1-2; no clear D. Germline V gene data show CDR1 as SGHKS and CDR2 as YYEKEE (reference sequence). Trimming left V 0 bases short and J 4 bases short, with 10 bases between. This CDR3 region has 14 residues. CDR3 residues: CASSLAVASYGYTF. CDR3 in DNA: TGTGCCAGCAGCTTGGCCGTGGCCTCCTATGGCTACACCTTC.

The chain combines TRBV2 with TRBJ2-2; D may be TRBD2 (5 bases). The CDR3 covers 15 residues. The germline V gene has CDR1 SNHLY and CDR2 FYNNEI. V was shortened by 4 bases and J by 3 bases, with 12 bases between the two germline ends. The CDR3: CASSVSGVDTGELFF. CDR3 sequence (DNA): TGTGCCAGCAGTGTCAGCGGAGTTGACACCGGGGAGCTGTTTTTT.

Regarding this clonotype: Given a much more abundant clone one base away, this may be a read error. CDR3 in amino acids: CASSFVRGNNEQFF. CDR3 nucleotide sequence: TGTGCCAGCAGCTTCGTAAGGGGGAACAATGAGCAGTTCTTC. The rearrangement links TRBV7-9 to TRBJ2-1; D might be TRBD1 (6 bases). Germline CDR1 is SEHNR and CDR2 is FQNEAQ (reference sequence). This CDR3 comprises 14 residues. V lost 3 bases to trimming and J lost 5 bases, with 11 bases between them. The full variable domain, rest sourced from reference TRBV7-9 and TRBJ2-1, is DTGVSQNPRHKITKRGQNVTFRCDPISEHNRLYWYRQTLGQGPEFLTYFQNEAQLEKSRLLSDRFSAERPKGSFSTLEIQRTEQGDSAMYLCASSFVRGNNEQFFGPGTRLTVL.

This clonotype was counted at least ten times. The chain recombines TRBV29-1 with TRBJ1-1; D gene unclear. The CDR3 is made up of 11 amino acids. Trimming stripped 5 bases from V and 7 bases from J, with 11 bases between. Per the germline V gene, CDR1 is SQVTM and CDR2 is ANQGSEA. CDR3 residues: CSVSRDFEAFF. CDR3 DNA sequence: TGCAGCGTTAGTCGTGACTTTGAAGCTTTCTTT.

At least ten counts were recorded for this clonotype. Written as DNA, the CDR3 is TGTGCCACCAATCAGGTAGGGCACACTCCAGCTGAAGCTTTCTTT. The encoded protein is CATNQVGHTPAEAFF. This chain joins TRBV15 and TRBJ1-1; no clear D. The CDR3 runs 15 residues. V was cut by 7 bases and J by 6 bases, with 21 bases left in between. Germline V gives CDR1 LNHNV, CDR2 YYDKDF (reference sequence).

This clonotype was seen at least ten times. This chain links TRBV5-1 with TRBJ1-4, with TRBD1 as a possible D gene (6 bases). The V gene's germline CDR1 is SGHRS and CDR2 YFSETQ. The V end was cut by 3 bases, the J end by 8 bases, with 17 bases between. CDR3 length: 15 residues. The CDR3 DNA is TGCGCCAGCAGCTGGGGGCCAGCGCGGGACGAAAAACTGTTTTTT. Residues: CASSWGPARDEKLFF.

The V call is TRBV28, the J call TRBJ2-7; D possibly uses TRBD1 or TRBD2 (5 bases each). This CDR3 has 15 amino acids. The germline gives CDR1 MDHEN, CDR2 SYDVKM. With 6 bases removed from V and 4 bases from J, the gap between germline ends came to 19 bases. The CDR3 coding sequence is TGTGCCAGCAGCTTAGCCCGGGGCGTCTCGTACGAGCAGTACTTC. It codes for CASSLARGVSYEQYF.

This clonotype has ten or more counts. This chain links TRBV7-3 with TRBJ1-1, with D possibly TRBD1 on 6 matching bases. Germline lookup yields CDR1 SGHTA and CDR2 FQGTGA. V was shortened by 0 bases and J by 0 bases, with 11 bases between the two germline ends. CDR3 length: 16 residues. CDR3 in amino acids: CASSLTGQGMNTEAFF. In DNA form, the CDR3 reads TGTGCCAGCAGCTTAACAGGGCAGGGGATGAACACTGAAGCTTTCTTT.

This clonotype showed up many times. The gene calls are TRBV7-8 and TRBJ1-6; D may be TRBD1 (6 bases). The germline CDR1 and CDR2 sequences are SGHVS and FQNEAQ. Trimming took off 3 bases at V and 7 bases at J, with 13 bases between the two ends. CDR3 length equals 15 residues. CDR3 region: CASSFTGGKNSPLHF. The CDR3 DNA is TGTGCCAGCAGCTTCACCGGGGGCAAAAATTCACCCCTCCACTTT. Full variable domain (outside the CDR3, taken from reference TRBV7-8 and TRBJ1-6): GAGVSQSPRYKVAKRGQDVALRCDPISGHVSLFWYQQALGQGPEFLTYFQNEAQLDKSGLPSDRFFAERPEGSVSTLKIQRTQQEDSAVYLCASSFTGGKNSPLHFGNGTRLTVT.

The chain carries TRBV5-6 and TRBJ1-3, with no clear D. CDR3 length: 14 amino acids. Trimming shortened V by 0 bases and J by 4 bases, and 8 bases separated the two germline ends. Germline V gene lookup returns CDR1 SGHDT and CDR2 YYEEEE. As DNA, the CDR3 is TGTGCCAGCAGCTTGGGGTTTGGAGGAAACACCATATATTTT. Protein sequence: CASSLGFGGNTIYF.

This clonotype occurred a few times. A much larger clone sits a single nucleotide away, making a read error possible. V usage is TRBV7-9 and J usage is TRBJ1-2; D uncertain. This CDR3 spans 14 amino acids. Germline-derived CDR1 and CDR2 are SEHNR and FQNEAQ (reference sequence). The CDR3 here is CASSLDPSSYGYAF. The CDR3 DNA is TGTGCCAGCAGCTTGGACCCCTCTAGCTATGGCTACGCCTTC.

The chain carries TRBV18 and TRBJ1-4; the match to TRBD1 covers 7 bases. After removal of 3 bases from V and 4 bases from J, the junction contained 5 bases not matched to a gene. The V gene's germline CDR1 is KGHSH and CDR2 LQKENI. This CDR3 is built from 15 residues. The CDR3 DNA reads as TGTGCCAGCTCACCTGGACAGGCCTATAATGAAAAACTGTTTTTT. Translating it yields CASSPGQAYNEKLFF.

This clonotype showed up many times. The V and J genes are TRBV19 and TRBJ2-5, with D perhaps matching TRBD1 (5 bases). Germline CDR1 reads LNHDA; CDR2 reads SQIVND (reference sequence). This CDR3 comprises 13 residues. V was clipped by 4 bases and J by 1 base, with 7 bases between them. This CDR3 is CASSRGLQETQYF. For the CDR3, the DNA is TGTGCCAGTAGTAGGGGCCTCCAAGAGACCCAGTACTTC.

This clonotype was picked up many times. This chain links TRBV15 with TRBJ1-5; D is uncertain. CDR1 LNHNV and CDR2 YYDKDF come from the germline V gene (reference sequence). The CDR3 runs to 14 residues. V dropped 4 bases and J dropped 6 bases, with 13 bases sitting between them. CDR3 coding DNA: TGTGCCACCAGCACTCATTCAGCGGGTCAGCCCCAGCATTTT. Protein product: CATSTHSAGQPQHF.

This clonotype appeared many times. A read error may produce the germline difference seen at one junction end. The gene calls are TRBV10-2 and TRBJ1-5; D is undetermined. Germline V gives CDR1 WSHSY, CDR2 SAAADI. The CDR3 is made up of 12 amino acids. This CDR3 reads CASSEENQPQHF. In DNA, the CDR3 is TGTGCCAGCAGTGAAGAAAATCAGCCCCAGCATTTT.

The V call is TRBV2, the J call TRBJ2-3; D not resolved. The germline V gene encodes CDR1 SNHLY and CDR2 FYNNEI. The CDR3 loop spans 14 amino acids. Trimming removed 3 bases from V and 0 bases from J, with 7 bases in between. DNA for the CDR3: TGTGCCAGCAGTGATCGACCAAGCACAGATACGCAGTATTTT. Protein sequence: CASSDRPSTDTQYF.

This clonotype was counted ten times or more. This sequence joins TRBV6-1 and TRBJ1-2; D perhaps matches TRBD1 (6 bases). The CDR3 runs to 13 residues. Trimming cost V 6 bases and J 4 bases, with 12 bases left between them. The germline CDR1 and CDR2 sequences are MNHNS and SASEGT. The DNA of the CDR3 is TGTGCCAGCAGCGGGGGGGGGCCCTATGGCTACACCTTC. As protein: CASSGGGPYGYTF.

This clonotype was seen many times. V and J are TRBV11-2 and TRBJ2-7; D is uncertain. Deletions cut 1 base from V and 0 bases from J, with 7 bases between. The germline V gene has CDR1 SGHAT and CDR2 FQNNGV. This CDR3 contains 14 residues. The CDR3 region is CASSLAISSYEQYF. The CDR3 nucleotides are TGTGCCAGCAGCTTAGCGATTAGCTCCTACGAGCAGTACTTC.

Many counts were recorded for this clonotype. J is TRBJ2-1 and V is TRBV2; D gene uncertain. V shed 1 base and J shed 5 bases, with 6 bases lying between them. Germline-derived CDR1 and CDR2 are SNHLY and FYNNEI. CDR3 size: 13 residues. CDR3 in DNA: TGTGCCAGCAGTGAAGTAAGGGACAATGAGCAGTTCTTC. This encodes CASSEVRDNEQFF.

The table lists this clonotype with many counts. This chain uses TRBV7-8 with TRBJ1-1, with D hard to call. CDR1 and CDR2 (germline): SGHVS, FQNEAQ. V lost 3 bases and J lost 1, with 12 bases in between. The CDR3 is 15 residues long. The CDR3 sequence is CASSFSFGPNTEAFF. The CDR3 DNA reads as TGTGCCAGCAGCTTTTCCTTTGGACCGAACACTGAAGCTTTCTTT. The full variable domain, with the rest looked up from reference TRBV7-8 and TRBJ1-1, is GAGVSQSPRYKVAKRGQDVALRCDPISGHVSLFWYQQALGQGPEFLTYFQNEAQLDKSGLPSDRFFAERPEGSVSTLKIQRTQQEDSAVYLCASSFSFGPNTEAFFGQGTRLTVV.

This clonotype was seen at least ten times. This chain connects TRBV6-1 to TRBJ2-7; 13 bases are shared with TRBD2. Germline CDR1 reads MNHNS; CDR2 reads SASEGT. This CDR3 is built from 16 residues. Unmatched junction bases numbered 2, after V lost 3 bases and J lost 0 bases. The chain's CDR3 is CASSDGTSGNSYEQYF. CDR3 bases: TGTGCCAGCAGTGACGGGACTAGCGGGAACTCCTACGAGCAGTACTTC.

This clonotype appeared a few times. The chain couples TRBV7-9 to TRBJ2-5, with 8 bases matching TRBD2. CDR1 and CDR2 (germline): SEHNR, FQNEAQ (reference sequence). The V and J ends lost 3 bases and 5 bases, in that order; junction bases with no gene match: 5. This CDR3 comprises 14 residues. The CDR3 DNA is TGTGCCAGCAGCTTCGGGGGGGCCCGGGAGACCCAGTACTTC. Translated, it gives CASSFGGARETQYF.